One sample yielded the 16 T cell receptor beta chains listed below, sequenced in a study of regulatory T cells in long-lasting Graves disease. Stated time point: newly diagnosed GD, antithyroid drugs for less than 3 months. Construction of the TCR library relied on RNA isolated from PBMCs. The TCR beta library used iRepertoire HTBI primers with Arm-PCR amplification of CDR3. TCRdb called the multiplex PCR reads again in MiXCR, with one record for every CDR3 protein. Found here are hundreds of thousands of distinct CDR3 sequences, 16% of them singletons; the top ten hold 30%. The sample also formed part of further work on T cells in Graves' hyperthyroidism and ophthalmopathy.

Sequenced here: peripheral blood mononuclear cells (PBMCs), sampled at new diagnosis, from a patient treated with antithyroid drugs. These receptors were collected from a man aged 35-49 years with Graves disease.

As to this clonotype: Only one base separates this from a far larger clonotype, so it likely reflects a read error. The chain is built from TRBV7-9 and TRBJ2-7; TRBD2 aligns across 13 bases. V gave up 4 bases and J gave up 7 bases; unmatched junction bases: 10. CDR3 length equals 16 residues. CDR1 is SEHNR and CDR2 is FQNEAQ in the germline V gene (reference sequence). CDR3 sequence reads: CASSSTGLAGYNEQYF. The DNA for the CDR3 is TGTGCCAGCAGCTCCACGGGACTAGCGGGGTACAATGAGCAGTACTTC.

The table lists this clonotype with many counts. The chain joins TRBV28 to TRBJ2-7, with TRBD1 matching 8 bases. CDR3 size: 13 residues. Trimming removed 5 bases from V and 6 bases from J; junction bases left unmatched: 6. Germline V lookup: CDR1 MDHEN, CDR2 SYDVKM. CDR3 loop: CASSERTGIEQYF. DNA for the CDR3: TGTGCCAGCAGTGAAAGGACAGGGATCGAGCAGTACTTC.

This clonotype showed up many times. The chain links TRBV12-3 or TRBV12-4 to TRBJ2-5; D could derive from TRBD1 or TRBD2 (6 bases each). This CDR3 is built from 15 residues. V was trimmed by 5 bases and J by 0 bases, leaving 13 bases between them. CDR3 nucleotides: TGTGCCAGCAGTCTCGGGGGCTCGTACCAAGAGACCCAGTACTTC. It codes for CASSLGGSYQETQYF.

The sample holds many counts of this clonotype. This chain joins TRBV29-1 and TRBJ2-7, with no clear D. This CDR3 is built from 12 residues. The germline V gene has CDR1 SQVTM and CDR2 ANQGSEA. V was clipped by 6 bases and J by 5 bases, with 14 bases between them. As DNA, the CDR3 is TGCAGCGTGACCCCGATCGGAAACGAGCAGTACTTC. This gives the protein CSVTPIGNEQYF.

A word on this clonotype: One base away lies a much larger clone, so this may be a sequencing read error. This likely comes from a read error, as the CDR3 has no conserved phenylalanine or tryptophan at its end. V and J are TRBV18 and TRBJ2-1; the D is unclear. Germline V gene data show CDR1 as KGHSH and CDR2 as LQKENI. CDR3 length equals 11 residues. V dropped 2 bases and J dropped 5 bases, with 1 base sitting between them. The CDR3 nucleotides are TGTGCCAGCTCACCAGACAATGAGCAGTTCCTC. Encoded protein: CASSPDNEQFL.

This clonotype was counted between two and nine times. The chain is built from TRBV10-2 and TRBJ2-5; the D is unclear. Trimming stripped 4 bases from V and 3 bases from J, with 9 bases between. Germline V CDR1 and CDR2: WSHSY, SAAADI. This CDR3 contains 13 residues. CDR3 amino acids: CASSGYSEETQYF. The CDR3, as DNA: TGCGCCAGCAGTGGGTACAGTGAAGAGACCCAGTACTTC.

This clonotype has ten or more counts. This chain connects TRBV5-1 to TRBJ2-3; perhaps D is TRBD1 or TRBD2 (5 bases each). Looked up from germline, CDR1 is SGHRS and CDR2 is YFSETQ. V was trimmed by 2 bases and J by 0 bases, leaving 7 bases between them. The CDR3 length is 14 residues. The CDR3 coding sequence is TGCGCCAGCAGCTTCGGGGCAAGCACAGATACGCAGTATTTT. Translation gives CASSFGASTDTQYF.

This clonotype was seen repeatedly, ten times or more. V gene TRBV5-1 combines with J gene TRBJ2-7, with TRBD2 matching 7 bases. The CDR3 sequence is 18 residues long. Trimming cost V 0 bases and J 2 bases; bases outside gene matches: 14. Germline CDR1 reads SGHRS; CDR2 reads YFSETQ. The CDR3 DNA follows: TGCGCCAGCAGCTTGGGCCCTAGCGGCCCAACGTCCCCCTACGAGCAGTACTTC. Translated, it gives CASSLGPSGPTSPYEQYF.

In regard to this clonotype: This clone may be a read error of a much larger clone one base away. V gene TRBV7-2 combines with J gene TRBJ2-1; D call uncertain. This CDR3 region has 16 residues. Germline values: CDR1 SGHTA, CDR2 FQGNSA. The V end was cut by 7 bases, the J end by 13 bases, with 29 bases between. The CDR3 DNA follows: TGTGCCAGCAACCACTTATTCGGGCGTCTCCAAGAGACCCAGTTCTTC. It is translated as CASNHLFGRLQETQFF.

Comment on this clonotype: This may be a read error, as it is one base from a much larger clone. V usage is TRBV4-3 and J usage is TRBJ1-6; D call uncertain. The CDR3 covers 13 residues. Germline CDR1 is LGHNA and CDR2 is YSLEER. The CDR3 nucleotides are TGCACCAGCAGCCTCGCCCAGAATTCACCCCTCCACTTT. This codes for CTSSLAQNSPLHF.

This clonotype was picked up many times. This rearrangement joins TRBV30 to TRBJ2-3; 10 bases map to TRBD1. Looked up from germline, CDR1 is GTSNPN and CDR2 is SVGIG (reference sequence). The CDR3 covers 15 residues. Trimming at V came to 2 bases and at J to 0 bases, leaving 2 bases not matched to a gene. Here the CDR3 DNA reads TGTGCCTGGAGTCCGGGACAGGGGAGCACAGATACGCAGTATTTT. Translated: CAWSPGQGSTDTQYF.

This clonotype was found a few times. The chain couples TRBV6-2 or TRBV6-3 to TRBJ1-5, with D possibly TRBD1 on 6 matching bases. The CDR3 is 15 amino acids. The germline V gene has CDR1 MNHEY and CDR2 SVGEGT. V was clipped by 7 bases and J by 3 bases, with 16 bases between them. The chain's CDR3 is CASNVGRDNNQPQHF. The CDR3, as DNA: TGTGCCAGCAACGTCGGCCGGGACAACAATCAGCCCCAGCATTTT.

The sample holds many counts of this clonotype. The chain uses TRBV5-5 and TRBJ1-3; D is uncertain. Germline V lookup: CDR1 SGHKS, CDR2 YYEKEE (reference sequence). This CDR3 contains 16 residues. V was shortened by 3 bases and J by 4 bases, with 17 bases between the two germline ends. The CDR3 is CASSSRPRQSGNTIYF. CDR3 DNA sequence: TGTGCCAGCAGCTCAAGGCCCAGACAATCAGGAAACACCATATATTTT.

In its sample, this clonotype was seen many times. The V gene is TRBV12-3 or TRBV12-4, the J gene TRBJ2-5; tentatively, D is TRBD2 (6 bases). V was trimmed by 6 bases and J by 6 bases, leaving 14 bases between them. This CDR3 has 13 amino acids. The CDR3 region is CASSRTSFQTQYF. CDR3 DNA sequence: TGTGCCAGCAGCCGTACTAGCTTCCAGACCCAGTACTTC.

On this clonotype itself: A single base separates this from a much larger clone, so it may be a read error. This chain uses TRBV7-2 with TRBJ2-5; 8 positions match TRBD2. Trimming cost V 1 base and J 5 bases; bases outside gene matches: 6. Germline CDR1 SGHTA, CDR2 FQGNSA. This CDR3 region has 15 residues. The CDR3 DNA is TGTACCAGCAGCTTAGGCCGGGGGGGCCGGGAGACCCAGTACTTC. This gives the protein CTSSLGRGGRETQYF.

The rearrangement joins TRBV5-5 to TRBJ2-7; 7 bases fit TRBD2. The CDR3 runs to 16 residues. J was trimmed by 1 base and V by 3 bases; bases with no gene match: 10. Per germline, CDR1 SGHKS and CDR2 YYEKEE (reference sequence). The CDR3 here is CASSWGGQGPSYEQYF. The CDR3 nucleotides are TGTGCCAGCAGCTGGGGAGGGCAGGGTCCATCCTACGAGCAGTACTTC.